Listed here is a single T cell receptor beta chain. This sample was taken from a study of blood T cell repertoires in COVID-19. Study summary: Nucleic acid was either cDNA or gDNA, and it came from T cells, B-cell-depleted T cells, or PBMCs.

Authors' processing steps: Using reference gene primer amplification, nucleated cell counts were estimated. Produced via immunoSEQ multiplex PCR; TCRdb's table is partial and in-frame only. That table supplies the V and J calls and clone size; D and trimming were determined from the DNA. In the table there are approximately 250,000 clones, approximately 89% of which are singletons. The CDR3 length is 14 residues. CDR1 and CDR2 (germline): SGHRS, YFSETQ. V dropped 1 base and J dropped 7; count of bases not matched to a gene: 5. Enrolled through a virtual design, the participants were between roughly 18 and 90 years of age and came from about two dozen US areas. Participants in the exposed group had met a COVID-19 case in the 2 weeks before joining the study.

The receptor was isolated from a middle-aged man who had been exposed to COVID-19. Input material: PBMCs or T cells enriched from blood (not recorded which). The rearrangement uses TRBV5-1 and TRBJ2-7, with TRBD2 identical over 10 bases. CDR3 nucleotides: TGCGCCAGCAGCTTGAGCAGCGGGAGGGTGGAGCAGTACTTC. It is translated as CASSLSSGRVEQYF. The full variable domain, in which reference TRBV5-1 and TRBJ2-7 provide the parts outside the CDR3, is KAGVTQTPRYLIKTRGQQVTLSCSPISGHRSVSWYQQTPGQGLQFLFEYFSETQRNKGNFPGRFSGRQFSNSRSEMNVSTLELGDSALYLCASSLSSGRVEQYFGPGTRLTVT.